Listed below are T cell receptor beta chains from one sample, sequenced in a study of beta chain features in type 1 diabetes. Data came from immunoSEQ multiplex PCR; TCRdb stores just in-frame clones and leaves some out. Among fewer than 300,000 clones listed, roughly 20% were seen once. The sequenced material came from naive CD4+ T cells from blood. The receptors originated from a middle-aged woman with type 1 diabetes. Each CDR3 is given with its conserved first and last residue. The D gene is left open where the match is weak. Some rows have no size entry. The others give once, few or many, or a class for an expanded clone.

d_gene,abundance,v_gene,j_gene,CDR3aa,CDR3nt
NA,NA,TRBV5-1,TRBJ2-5,CASSLSQGRETQYF,TGCGCCAGCAGCTTGTCTCAGGGTCGAGAGACCCAGTACTTC
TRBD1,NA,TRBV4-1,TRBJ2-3,CASSQDTGASDTQYF,TGCGCCAGCAGCCAAGATACAGGGGCCTCAGATACGCAGTATTTT
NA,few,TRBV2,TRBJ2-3,CASKLAARRDF,TGTGCCAGCAAACTAGCTGCCCGAAGGGATTTT
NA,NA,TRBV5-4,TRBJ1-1,CASSLEAQGSTEAFF,TGTGCCAGCAGCTTGGAGGCGCAGGGGAGCACTGAAGCTTTCTTT
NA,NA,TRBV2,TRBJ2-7,CASSLSGTGYYEQYF,TGTGCCAGCAGCCTTTCCGGGACTGGTTACTACGAGCAGTACTTC
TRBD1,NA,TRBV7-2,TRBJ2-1,CASSTNRGLTYNEQFF,TGTGCCAGCAGCACAAACAGGGGGTTGACCTACAATGAGCAGTTCTTC
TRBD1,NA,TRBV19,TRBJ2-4,CASDDRGKNIQYF,TGTGCCAGTGACGACAGGGGTAAGAACATTCAGTACTTC
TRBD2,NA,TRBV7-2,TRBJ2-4,CASSKAGGAGDIQYF,TGTGCCAGCAGCAAAGCCGGGGGGGCGGGAGACATTCAGTACTTC
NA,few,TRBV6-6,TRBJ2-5,CASSPSPRETQYF,TGTGCCAGCAGCCCTTCTCCCCGAGAGACCCAGTACTTC
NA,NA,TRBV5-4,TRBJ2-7,CASSPTQGPYEQYF,TGTGCCAGCAGCCCGACTCAGGGGCCCTACGAGCAGTACTTC
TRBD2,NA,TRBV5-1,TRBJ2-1,CASSGTSGHVYNEQFF,TGCGCCAGCAGCGGAACTAGCGGACACGTTTACAATGAGCAGTTCTTC
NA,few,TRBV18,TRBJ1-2,CASSPSGEEGYTF,TGTGCCAGCTCACCATCGGGGGAGGAGGGCTACACCTTC
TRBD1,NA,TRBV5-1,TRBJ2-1,CASSRGQGSYNEQFF,TGCGCCAGCAGCCGGGGACAGGGCTCCTACAATGAGCAGTTCTTC
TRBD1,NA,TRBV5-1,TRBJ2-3,CASSSLTGISTDTQYF,TGCGCCAGCAGCTCCCTGACAGGGATTAGCACAGATACGCAGTATTTT
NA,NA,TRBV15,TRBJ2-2,CATSRDLGELFF,TGTGCCACCAGCAGAGATCTCGGGGAGCTGTTTTTT
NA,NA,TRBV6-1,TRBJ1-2,CASSDLDQYGYTF,TGTGCCAGCAGTGATCTTGATCAGTATGGCTACACCTTC
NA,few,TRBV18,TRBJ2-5,CASSPYLRETQYF,TGTGCCAGCTCACCCTATCTTAGAGAGACCCAGTACTTC
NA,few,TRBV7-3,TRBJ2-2,CASSLFSVGDTGELFF,TGTGCCAGCAGCTTATTTTCGGTCGGGGACACCGGGGAGCTGTTTTTT
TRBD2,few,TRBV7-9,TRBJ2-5,CASSLRGLAGRPYQETQYF,TGTGCCAGCAGCTTACGGGGACTAGCGGGAAGACCTTACCAAGAGACCCAGTACTTC
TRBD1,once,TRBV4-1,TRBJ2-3,CASSHPSTGVGTDTQYF,TGCGCCAGCAGCCACCCTTCGACAGGGGTGGGCACAGATACGCAGTATTTT
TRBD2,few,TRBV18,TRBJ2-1,CASSPEASGIGEQFF,TGTGCCAGCTCACCGGAGGCTAGCGGGATTGGTGAGCAGTTCTTC
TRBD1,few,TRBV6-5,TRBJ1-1,CASSSGDRKGTEAFF,TGTGCCAGCAGTTCCGGGGACAGGAAAGGCACTGAAGCTTTCTTT
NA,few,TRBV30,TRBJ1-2,CAWSTRGGYTF,TGTGCCTGGAGTACCAGGGGTGGCTACACCTTC
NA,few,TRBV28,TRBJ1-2,CASSLMRVGGYTF,TGTGCCAGCAGTTTAATGAGGGTAGGAGGCTACACCTTC
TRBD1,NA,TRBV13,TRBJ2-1,CASSRDRVTYNEQFF,TGTGCCAGCAGCAGGGACAGGGTGACCTACAATGAGCAGTTCTTC
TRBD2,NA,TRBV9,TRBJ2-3,CASSVGASGHTDTQYF,TGTGCCAGCAGCGTAGGGGCTAGCGGCCACACAGATACGCAGTATTTT
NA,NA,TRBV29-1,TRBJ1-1,CSVEDRGGNTEAFF,TGCAGCGTTGAAGATCGCGGGGGAAACACTGAAGCTTTCTTT
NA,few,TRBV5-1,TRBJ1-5,CASSLATGLGEPQHF,TGCGCCAGCAGCTTGGCCACGGGTCTCGGGGAGCCCCAGCATTTT
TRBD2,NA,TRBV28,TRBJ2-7,CASSLARAGGTTEQYF,TGTGCCAGCAGTCTTGCTCGGGCGGGGGGCACCACCGAGCAGTACTTC
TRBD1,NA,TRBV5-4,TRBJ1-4,CASSPGQGDEKLFF,TGTGCCAGCAGCCCCGGACAGGGGGATGAAAAACTGTTTTTT
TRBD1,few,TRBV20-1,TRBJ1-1,CSARDRGRAFF,TGCAGTGCTCGGGACAGGGGGCGAGCTTTCTTT
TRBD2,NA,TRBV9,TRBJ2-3,CASSVGGMGGTDTQYF,TGTGCCAGCAGCGTAGGGGGTATGGGGGGGACAGATACGCAGTATTTT
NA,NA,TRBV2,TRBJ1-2,CASSGIGEGYGYTF,TGTGCCAGCAGTGGGATAGGGGAGGGCTATGGCTACACCTTC
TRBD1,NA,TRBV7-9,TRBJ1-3,CASRSPGQTSGNTIYF,TGTGCCAGCAGGTCCCCGGGACAGACTTCTGGAAACACCATATATTTT
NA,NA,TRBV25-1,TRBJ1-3,CASSAQGLYTIYF,TGTGCCAGCAGTGCCCAGGGTCTATACACCATATATTTT
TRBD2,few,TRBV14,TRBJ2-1,CASSHGTSPDEQFF,TGTGCCAGCAGCCACGGGACTAGTCCGGATGAGCAGTTCTTC
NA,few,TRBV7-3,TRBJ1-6,CASSLRPSAGGDSPLHF,TGTGCCAGCAGCTTAAGGCCCTCGGCGGGGGGAGATTCACCCCTCCACTTT
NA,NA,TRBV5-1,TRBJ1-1,CASSLGMEYTEAFF,TGCGCCAGCAGCTTGGGGATGGAGTACACTGAAGCTTTCTTT
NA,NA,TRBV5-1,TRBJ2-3,CASSGQASTDTQYF,TGCGCCAGCAGCGGCCAGGCCAGCACAGATACGCAGTATTTT
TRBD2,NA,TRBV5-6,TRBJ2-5,CASSSDLGTSGSQTQYF,TGTGCCAGCAGCTCGGACCTCGGGACTAGCGGGAGTCAGACCCAGTACTTC
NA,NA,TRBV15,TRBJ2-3,CATSRAPGNTDTQYF,TGTGCCACCAGCAGAGCCCCAGGGAACACAGATACGCAGTATTTT
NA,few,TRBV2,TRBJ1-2,CASSPFSPGVGYTF,TGTGCCAGCAGCCCCTTTTCCCCCGGGGTTGGCTACACCTTC
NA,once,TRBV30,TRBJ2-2,CAWSAGNTGELFF,TGTGCCTGGAGTGCAGGAAACACCGGGGAGCTGTTTTTT
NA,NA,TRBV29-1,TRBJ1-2,CSVGATNYGYTF,TGCAGCGTGGGGGCCACGAACTATGGCTACACCTTC
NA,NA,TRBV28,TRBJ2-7,CASSSEGHEQYF,TGTGCCAGCAGCTCGGAGGGCCACGAGCAGTACTTC
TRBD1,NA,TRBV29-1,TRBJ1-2,CSVEKGRGIYGYTF,TGCAGCGTTGAAAAGGGCAGGGGGATCTATGGCTACACCTTC
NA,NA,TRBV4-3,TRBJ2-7,CASSQDRGPYEQYF,TGCGCCAGCAGCCAAGACAGGGGCCCCTACGAGCAGTACTTC
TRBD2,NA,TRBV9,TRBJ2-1,CASSVVSGNFEQFF,TGTGCCAGCAGCGTAGTTAGCGGGAATTTTGAGCAGTTCTTC
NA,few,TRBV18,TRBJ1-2,CASSPGLDYGYTF,TGTGCCAGCTCACCAGGACTCGACTATGGCTACACCTTC
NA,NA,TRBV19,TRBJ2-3,CASSASPDTQYF,TGTGCCAGTAGTGCGTCCCCAGATACGCAGTATTTT
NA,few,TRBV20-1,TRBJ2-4,CSARINNIQYF,TGCAGTGCTAGAATTAATAACATTCAGTACTTC
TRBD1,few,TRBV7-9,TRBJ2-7,CASSVDRGRYEQYF,TGTGCCAGCAGCGTGGACAGGGGCCGGTACGAGCAGTACTTC
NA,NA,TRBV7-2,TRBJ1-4,CASSLTGFWEKLFF,TGTGCCAGCAGCCTTACAGGGTTCTGGGAAAAACTGTTTTTT